This T cell receptor (beta chain) originates from a study of CD8 T cells in ankylosing spondylitis. Study outcomes and limitations: Blood from ankylosing spondylitis patients appeared to carry a characteristic roughly eight-variant TCR beta motif. Relatively rare in peripheral blood, disease-linked clones were also CD8+. Reported data indicate significant enrichment of disease-linked clones within matched ankylosing spondylitis synovial fluid.

Quantitative 5'-RACE with molecular barcodes generated TCR beta libraries. MiXCR was run by TCRdb on the 5' RACE reads, yielding one entry per CDR3 protein. The sample has approximately 110,000 distinct CDR3 sequences, around 24% seen once. At least ten counts were recorded for this clonotype. The target antigen is unknown. Sample: synovial fluid, either unsorted or a sorted T cell fraction (not recorded which). The source is a male donor with ankylosing spondylitis.

The CDR3 protein is CASSRDTNYGYTF. CDR3 coding DNA: TGTGCCAGCAGTAGGGACACCAACTATGGCTACACCTTC. The chain joins TRBV2 to TRBJ1-2; D is possibly TRBD1 (6 bases). The germline V gene has CDR1 SNHLY and CDR2 FYNNEI. This CDR3 has 13 amino acids. With 5 bases removed from V and 2 bases from J, the gap between germline ends came to 9 bases.